The T cell receptor beta chain described here comes from a study of T cell repertoires in cytomegalovirus infection. Study information: It was the public TCR beta signatures that indicated both CMV infection and matching HLA type.

Study findings and constraints: Cumulative frequency of public TCR beta families picked out carriers of CMV plus the relevant HLA. HLA-C-restricted, CMV-specific TCR beta clonotypes were dominant ex vivo.

This clonotype was seen a handful of times. What it binds is not known. Germline V lookup: CDR1 SEHNR, CDR2 FQNEAQ (reference sequence). The CDR3 has 15 residues. V lost 3 bases, J lost 4 bases, and 6 bases stayed unmatched. TCRdb re-called the reads through MiXCR, storing one row per CDR3 protein. The sample lists around 200,000 distinct CDR3 sequences; about 15% were seen once. The sequence came from a human donor in good health (CMV status not recorded). Some clones in this sample may be carry-over from other donors' samples. The sequenced sample was CD8+ T cells from PBMCs. This chain joins TRBV7-9 and TRBJ1-2; 9 bases are a match to TRBD1. CDR3 loop: CASSFPGQGPYGYTF. The DNA for the CDR3 is TGTGCCAGCAGCTTCCCGGGACAGGGACCCTATGGCTACACCTTC.